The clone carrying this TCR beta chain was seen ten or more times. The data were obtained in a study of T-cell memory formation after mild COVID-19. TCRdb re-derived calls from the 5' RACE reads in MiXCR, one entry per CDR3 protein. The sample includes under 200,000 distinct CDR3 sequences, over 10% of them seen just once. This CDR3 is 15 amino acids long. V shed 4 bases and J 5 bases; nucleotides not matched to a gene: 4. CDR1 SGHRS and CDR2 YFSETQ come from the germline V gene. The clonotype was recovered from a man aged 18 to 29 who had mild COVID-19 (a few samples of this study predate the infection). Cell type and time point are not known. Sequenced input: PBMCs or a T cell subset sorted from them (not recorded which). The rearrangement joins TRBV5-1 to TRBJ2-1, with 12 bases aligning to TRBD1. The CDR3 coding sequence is TGCGCCAGCAGCCTCGGGACAGGGGGCAACAATGAGCAGTTCTTC. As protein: CASSLGTGGNNEQFF.